This T cell receptor (beta chain) stems from a study of T cells in Graves' hyperthyroidism and ophthalmopathy. The overall study: Peripheral blood was secured at the point of initial diagnosis, before any treatment.

As for this clonotype: Its antigen remains unknown.

A roughly 9.3 ml volume of fresh peripheral blood provided the PBMCs. The study's findings and limits: Using 13 V-J features, a model discriminated ophthalmopathy from stable hyperthyroidism. Also found in blood were most expanded thyroid clonotypes above 0.001.

RNA transcripts served as the template for amplifying TCR beta CDR3 regions. TCR CDR3 underwent first-round RT-PCR with the HTBI primer set. TCRdb reanalysed the multiplex PCR reads using MiXCR and keeps one entry per CDR3 protein. The sample contains about 640,000 distinct CDR3 sequences, around 20% of which appear only once. The length of the CDR3 is 15 residues. In germline, CDR1 is MRHNA, CDR2 SNTAGT. J gave up 8 bases and V 7 bases, and 11 bases lay outside the gene matches. This sequence joins TRBV6-4 and TRBJ2-2, with TRBD2 matching 9 bases. Input material: blood. The clonotype was recovered from a man under 40 with Graves' ophthalmopathy. CDR3 region: CASKTSGSGPGELFF. The CDR3 coding sequence is TGTGCCAGCAAGACTAGCGGCTCAGGCCCTGGGGAGCTGTTTTTT.